The source of this TCR beta chain is a study of T cell responses to AZD1222 COVID-19 vaccine. Profiled with immunoSEQ multiplex PCR; TCRdb holds only in-frame clones, not every one. Of roughly 80,000 clones in the sample, roughly 94% are singletons; the top ten hold roughly 5.4%. Whole-study results and caveats: Most donors were white British, females outnumbered males, and clonal diversity was possibly underestimated. Among those given AZD1222, only five to seven were seropositive at baseline.

Germline CDR1 is LNHNV and CDR2 is YYDKDF (reference sequence). Trimming removed 1 base from V and 5 bases from J; junction bases left unmatched: 14. The CDR3 extends over 20 amino acids. Comments on this clone: Its target is unknown.

The chain combines TRBV15 with TRBJ2-1; TRBD2 matches 13 bases. The sequence was obtained from an adult in good health. Specimen: peripheral blood, collected on day 0 of AZD1222 vaccination. CDR3 DNA sequence: TGTGCCACCAGCAGAGCCGGGACTAGCGGGATGCAGCTCAGGCACAATGAGCAGTTCTTC. Protein product: CATSRAGTSGMQLRHNEQFF.